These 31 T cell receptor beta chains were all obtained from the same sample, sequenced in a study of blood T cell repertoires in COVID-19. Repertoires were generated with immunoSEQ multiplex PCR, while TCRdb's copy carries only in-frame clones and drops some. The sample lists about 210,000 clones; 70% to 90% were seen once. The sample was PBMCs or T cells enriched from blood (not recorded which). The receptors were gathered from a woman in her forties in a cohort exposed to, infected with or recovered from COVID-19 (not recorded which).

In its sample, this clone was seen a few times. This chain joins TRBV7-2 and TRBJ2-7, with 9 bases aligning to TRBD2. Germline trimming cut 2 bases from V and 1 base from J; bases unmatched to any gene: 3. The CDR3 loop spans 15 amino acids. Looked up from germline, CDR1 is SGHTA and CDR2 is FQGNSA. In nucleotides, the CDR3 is TGTGCCAGCAGCTTAAAAGGACTAGCGTCCTACGAGCAGTACTTC. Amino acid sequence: CASSLKGLASYEQYF.

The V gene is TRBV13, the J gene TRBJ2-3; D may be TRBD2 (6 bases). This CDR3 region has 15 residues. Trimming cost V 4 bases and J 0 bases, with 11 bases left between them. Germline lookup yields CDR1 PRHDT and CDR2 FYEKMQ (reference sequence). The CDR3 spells CASSSRDSSTDTQYF. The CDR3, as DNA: TGTGCCAGCAGCTCCAGGGACTCTAGCACAGATACGCAGTATTTT.

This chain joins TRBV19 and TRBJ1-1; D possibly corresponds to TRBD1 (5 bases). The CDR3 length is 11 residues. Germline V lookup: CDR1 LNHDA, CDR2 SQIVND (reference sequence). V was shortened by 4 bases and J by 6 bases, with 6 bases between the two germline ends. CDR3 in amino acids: CASSKTAEAFF. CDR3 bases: TGTGCCAGTAGTAAGACAGCTGAAGCTTTCTTT.

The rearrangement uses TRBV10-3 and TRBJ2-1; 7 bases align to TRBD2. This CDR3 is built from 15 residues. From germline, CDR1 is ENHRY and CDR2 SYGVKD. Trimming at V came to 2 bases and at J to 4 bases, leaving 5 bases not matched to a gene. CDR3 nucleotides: TGTGCCATCAGTGAGAAAAGCGGGGATTACAATGAGCAGTTCTTC. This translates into CAISEKSGDYNEQFF.

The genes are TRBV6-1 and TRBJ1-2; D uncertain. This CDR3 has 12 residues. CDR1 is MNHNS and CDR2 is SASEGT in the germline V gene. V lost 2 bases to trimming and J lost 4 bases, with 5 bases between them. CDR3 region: CASSELSYGYTF. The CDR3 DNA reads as TGTGCCAGCAGTGAATTATCCTATGGCTACACCTTC.

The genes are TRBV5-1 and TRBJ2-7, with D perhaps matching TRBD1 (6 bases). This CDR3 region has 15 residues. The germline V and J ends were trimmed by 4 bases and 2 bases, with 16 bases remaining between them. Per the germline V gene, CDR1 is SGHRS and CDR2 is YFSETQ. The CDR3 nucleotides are TGCGCCAGCAGCAGGAACACTGGGGGCACCTACGAGCAGTACTTC. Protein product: CASSRNTGGTYEQYF.

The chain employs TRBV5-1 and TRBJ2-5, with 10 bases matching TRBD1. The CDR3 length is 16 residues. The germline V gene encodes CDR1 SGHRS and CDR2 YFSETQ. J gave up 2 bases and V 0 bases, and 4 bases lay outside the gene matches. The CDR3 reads CASSLALGQGQETQYF. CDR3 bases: TGCGCCAGCAGCTTGGCCTTGGGACAGGGGCAAGAGACCCAGTACTTC.

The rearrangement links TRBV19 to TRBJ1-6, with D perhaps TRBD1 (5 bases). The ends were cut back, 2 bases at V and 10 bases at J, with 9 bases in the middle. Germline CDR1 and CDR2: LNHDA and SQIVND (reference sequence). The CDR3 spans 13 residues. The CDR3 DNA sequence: TGTGCCAGTAGTATACAGGGTGGCTCACCCCTCCACTTT. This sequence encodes CASSIQGGSPLHF.

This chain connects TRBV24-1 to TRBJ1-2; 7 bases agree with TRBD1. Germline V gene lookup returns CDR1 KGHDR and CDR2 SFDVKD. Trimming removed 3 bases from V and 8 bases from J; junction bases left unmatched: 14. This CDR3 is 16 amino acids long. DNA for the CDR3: TGTGCCACCAGTGATCGATACTCAGGGGGTAGTAAGGGCTACACCTTC. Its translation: CATSDRYSGGSKGYTF.

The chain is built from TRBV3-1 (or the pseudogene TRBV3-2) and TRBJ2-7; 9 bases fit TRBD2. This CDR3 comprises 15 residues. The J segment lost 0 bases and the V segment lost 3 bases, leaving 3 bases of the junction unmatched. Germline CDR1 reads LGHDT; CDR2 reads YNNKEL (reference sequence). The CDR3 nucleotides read TGTGCCAGCAGCCAGCCAGCGGGGGGCTCCTACGAGCAGTACTTC. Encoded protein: CASSQPAGGSYEQYF.

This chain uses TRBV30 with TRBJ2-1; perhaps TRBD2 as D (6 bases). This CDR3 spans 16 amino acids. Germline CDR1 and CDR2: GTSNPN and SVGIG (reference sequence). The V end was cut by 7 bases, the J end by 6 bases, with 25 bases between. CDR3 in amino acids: CASASPEQGGINEQFF. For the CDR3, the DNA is TGTGCCTCCGCCAGCCCCGAGCAGGGAGGTATCAATGAGCAGTTCTTC.

DNA for the CDR3: TGTGCCAGCAATAATCCCAGGGCGGCCTACAATGAGCAGTTCTTC. As protein: CASNNPRAAYNEQFF. The chain has TRBV7-2 and TRBJ2-1, with D tentatively TRBD1 (5 bases). Trimming removed 7 bases from V and 2 bases from J, with 15 bases in between. Looked up from germline, CDR1 is SGHTA and CDR2 is FQGNSA. The CDR3 covers 15 residues.

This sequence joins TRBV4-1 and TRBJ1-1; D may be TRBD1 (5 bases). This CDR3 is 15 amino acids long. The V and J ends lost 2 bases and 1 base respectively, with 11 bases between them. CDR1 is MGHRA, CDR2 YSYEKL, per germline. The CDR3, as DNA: TGCGCCAGCAGCCAAAGAACAGGACAGAACACTGAAGCTTTCTTT. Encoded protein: CASSQRTGQNTEAFF.

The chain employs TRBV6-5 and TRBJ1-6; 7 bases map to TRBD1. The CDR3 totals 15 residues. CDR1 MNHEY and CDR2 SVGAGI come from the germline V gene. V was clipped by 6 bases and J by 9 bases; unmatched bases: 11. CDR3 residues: CASRLPGTVGSPLHF. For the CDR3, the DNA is TGTGCCAGCAGACTCCCCGGGACAGTAGGTTCACCCCTCCACTTT.

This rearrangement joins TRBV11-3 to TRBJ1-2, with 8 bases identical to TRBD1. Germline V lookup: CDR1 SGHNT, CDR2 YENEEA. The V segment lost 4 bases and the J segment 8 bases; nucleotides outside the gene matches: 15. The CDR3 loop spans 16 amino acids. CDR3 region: CASSSSPRDRIDGYTF. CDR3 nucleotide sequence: TGTGCCAGCAGCTCATCACCCCGGGACAGGATTGACGGCTACACCTTC.

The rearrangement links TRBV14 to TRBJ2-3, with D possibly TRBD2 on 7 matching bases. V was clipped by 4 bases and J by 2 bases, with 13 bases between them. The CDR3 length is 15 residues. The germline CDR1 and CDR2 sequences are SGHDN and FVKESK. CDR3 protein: CASSPPGGVTDTQYF. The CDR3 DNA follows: TGTGCCAGCAGCCCCCCGGGGGGCGTCACAGATACGCAGTATTTT.

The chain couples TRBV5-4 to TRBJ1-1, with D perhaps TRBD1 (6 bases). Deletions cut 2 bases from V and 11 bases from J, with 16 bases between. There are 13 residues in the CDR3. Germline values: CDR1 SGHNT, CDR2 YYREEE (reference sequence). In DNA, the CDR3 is TGTGCCAGCAGCTTTTACAGACAGGCTGGCGCTTTCTTT. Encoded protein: CASSFYRQAGAFF.

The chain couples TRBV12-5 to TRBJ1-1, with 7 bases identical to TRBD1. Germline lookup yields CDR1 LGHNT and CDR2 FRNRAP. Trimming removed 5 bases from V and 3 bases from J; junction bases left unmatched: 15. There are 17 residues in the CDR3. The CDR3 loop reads CASGPGTVATLHTEAFF. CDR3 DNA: TGTGCTAGTGGTCCAGGGACAGTCGCGACGTTGCACACTGAAGCTTTCTTT.

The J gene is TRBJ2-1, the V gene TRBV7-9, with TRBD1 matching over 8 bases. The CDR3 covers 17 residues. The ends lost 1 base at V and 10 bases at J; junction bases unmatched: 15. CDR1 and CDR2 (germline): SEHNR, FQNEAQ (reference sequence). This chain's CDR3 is CASSLGRAGRGRTEQFF. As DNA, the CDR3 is TGTGCCAGCAGCTTAGGGAGGGCTGGCAGGGGGCGGACGGAGCAGTTCTTC.

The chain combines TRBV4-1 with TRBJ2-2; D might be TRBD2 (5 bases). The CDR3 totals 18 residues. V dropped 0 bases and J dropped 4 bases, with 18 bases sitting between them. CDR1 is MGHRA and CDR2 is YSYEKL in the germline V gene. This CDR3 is CASSQDVTTVRGTGELFF. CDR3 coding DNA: TGCGCCAGCAGCCAAGATGTCACGACTGTACGGGGCACCGGGGAGCTGTTTTTT.

Here the CDR3 DNA reads TGTGCCAGCAGCCGCCCCGGGACTAGCGGACCCACAGATACGCAGTATTTT. Amino acid sequence: CASSRPGTSGPTDTQYF. This chain uses TRBV3-1 (or the pseudogene TRBV3-2) with TRBJ2-3; 11 nucleotides align to TRBD2. V lost 4 bases, J lost 2 bases, and 8 bases stayed unmatched. The CDR3 is 17 residues long. Germline CDR1 reads LGHDT; CDR2 reads YNNKEL (reference sequence).

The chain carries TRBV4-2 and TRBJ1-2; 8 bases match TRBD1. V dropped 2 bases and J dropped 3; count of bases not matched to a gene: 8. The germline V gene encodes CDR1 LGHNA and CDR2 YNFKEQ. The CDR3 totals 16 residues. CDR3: CASSQRTGQGDYGYTF. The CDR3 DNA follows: TGTGCCAGCAGCCAAAGAACTGGACAGGGAGACTATGGCTACACCTTC.

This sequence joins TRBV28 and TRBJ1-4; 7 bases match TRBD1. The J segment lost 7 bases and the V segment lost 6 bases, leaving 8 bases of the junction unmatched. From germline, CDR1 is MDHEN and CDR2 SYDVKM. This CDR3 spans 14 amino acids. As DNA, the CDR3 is TGTGCCAGCAGGCTGACAGGGCATGCTGAAAAACTGTTTTTT. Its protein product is CASRLTGHAEKLFF. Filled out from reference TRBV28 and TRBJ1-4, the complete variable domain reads DVKVTQSSRYLVKRTGEKVFLECVQDMDHENMFWYRQDPGLGLRLIYFSYDVKMKEKGDIPEGYSVSREKKERFSLILESASTNQTSMYLCASRLTGHAEKLFFGSGTQLSVL.

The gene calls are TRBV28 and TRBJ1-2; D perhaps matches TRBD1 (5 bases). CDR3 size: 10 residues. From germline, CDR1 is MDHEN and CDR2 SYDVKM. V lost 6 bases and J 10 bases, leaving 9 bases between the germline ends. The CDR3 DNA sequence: TGTGCCAGCAGGGGGGGGACCTACACCTTC. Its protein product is CASRGGTYTF.

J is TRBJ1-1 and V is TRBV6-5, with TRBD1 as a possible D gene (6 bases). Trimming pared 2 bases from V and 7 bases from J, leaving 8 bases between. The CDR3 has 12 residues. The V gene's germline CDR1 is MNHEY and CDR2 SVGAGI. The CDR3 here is CASSYQQGEAFF. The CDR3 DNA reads TGTGCCAGCAGTTACCAACAGGGTGAAGCTTTCTTT.

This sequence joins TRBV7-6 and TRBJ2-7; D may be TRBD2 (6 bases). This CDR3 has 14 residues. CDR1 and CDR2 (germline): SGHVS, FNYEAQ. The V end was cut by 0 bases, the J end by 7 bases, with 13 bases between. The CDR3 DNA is TGTGCCAGCAGCTTAGCGGGGGGAACGGGAGAGCAGTACTTC. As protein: CASSLAGGTGEQYF.

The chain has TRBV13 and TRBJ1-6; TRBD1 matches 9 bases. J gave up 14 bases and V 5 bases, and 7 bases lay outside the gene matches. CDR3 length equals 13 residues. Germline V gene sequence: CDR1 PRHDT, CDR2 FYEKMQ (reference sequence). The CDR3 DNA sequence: TGTGCCAGCAGCGTCGGGACAGGGCAATCCCTCCACTTT. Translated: CASSVGTGQSLHF.

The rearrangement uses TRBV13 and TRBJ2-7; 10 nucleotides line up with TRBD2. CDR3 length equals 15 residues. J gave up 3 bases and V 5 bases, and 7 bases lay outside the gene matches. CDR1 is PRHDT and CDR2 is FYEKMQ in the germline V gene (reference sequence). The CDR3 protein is CASSTLAGADYEQYF. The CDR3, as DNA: TGTGCCAGCAGCACGCTAGCGGGAGCGGACTACGAGCAGTACTTC.

The CDR3, as DNA: TGTGCCAGCAGCCAAGAGGTTCGAGGGCCCAACGAGCAGTACTTC. It encodes CASSQEVRGPNEQYF. This chain joins TRBV4-2 and TRBJ2-7, with a weak D call TRBD2 (5 bases). The CDR3 is 15 amino acids. The ends were cut back, 0 bases at V and 5 bases at J, with 14 bases in the middle. Germline CDR1 LGHNA, CDR2 YNFKEQ.

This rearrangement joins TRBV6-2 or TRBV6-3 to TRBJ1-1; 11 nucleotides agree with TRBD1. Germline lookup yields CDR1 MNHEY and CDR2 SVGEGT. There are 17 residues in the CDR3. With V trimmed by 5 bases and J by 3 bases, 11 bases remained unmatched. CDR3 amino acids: CASSPADRGRGYTEAFF. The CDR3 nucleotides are TGTGCCAGCAGTCCCGCGGACAGGGGGCGAGGCTACACTGAAGCTTTCTTT.

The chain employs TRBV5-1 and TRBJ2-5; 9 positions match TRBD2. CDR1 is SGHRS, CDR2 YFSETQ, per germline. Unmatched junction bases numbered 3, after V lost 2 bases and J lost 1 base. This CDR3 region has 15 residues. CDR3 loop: CASSLPSGVQETQYF. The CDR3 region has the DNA TGCGCCAGCAGCTTACCTAGCGGGGTCCAAGAGACCCAGTACTTC.